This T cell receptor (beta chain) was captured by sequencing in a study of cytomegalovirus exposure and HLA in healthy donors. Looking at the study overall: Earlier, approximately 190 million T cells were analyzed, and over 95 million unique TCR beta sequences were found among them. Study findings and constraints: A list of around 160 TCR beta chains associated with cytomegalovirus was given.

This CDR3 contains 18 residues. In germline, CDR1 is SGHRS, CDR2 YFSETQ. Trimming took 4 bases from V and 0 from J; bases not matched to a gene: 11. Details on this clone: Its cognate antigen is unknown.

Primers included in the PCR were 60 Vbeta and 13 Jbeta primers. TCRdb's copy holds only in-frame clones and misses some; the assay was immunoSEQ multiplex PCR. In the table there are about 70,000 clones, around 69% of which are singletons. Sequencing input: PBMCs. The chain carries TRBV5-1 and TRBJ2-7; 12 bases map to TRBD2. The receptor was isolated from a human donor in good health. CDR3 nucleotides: TGCGCCAGCAGCGCCCCCCTAGCGGGAGGGCTCCACTCCTACGAGCAGTACTTC. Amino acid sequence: CASSAPLAGGLHSYEQYF.